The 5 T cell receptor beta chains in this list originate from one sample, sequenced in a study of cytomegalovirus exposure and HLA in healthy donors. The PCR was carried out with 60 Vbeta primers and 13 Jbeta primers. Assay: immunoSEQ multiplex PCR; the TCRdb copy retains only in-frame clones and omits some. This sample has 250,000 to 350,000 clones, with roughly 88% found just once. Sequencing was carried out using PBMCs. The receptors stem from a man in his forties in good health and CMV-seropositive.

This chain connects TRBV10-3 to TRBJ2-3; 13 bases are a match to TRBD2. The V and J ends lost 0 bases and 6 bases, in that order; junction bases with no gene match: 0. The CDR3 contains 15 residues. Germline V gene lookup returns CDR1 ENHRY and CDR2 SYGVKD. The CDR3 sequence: CAISESLAGGDTQYF. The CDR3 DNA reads TGTGCCATCAGTGAGTCACTAGCGGGAGGGGATACGCAGTATTTT.

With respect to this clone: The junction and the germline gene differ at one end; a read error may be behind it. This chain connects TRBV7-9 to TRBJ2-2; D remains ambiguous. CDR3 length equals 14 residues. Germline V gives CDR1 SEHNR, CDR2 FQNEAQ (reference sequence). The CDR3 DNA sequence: TGTTCCAGCAGCTTAAACTGGAACACCGGGGAGCTGTTTTTT. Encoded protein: CSSSLNWNTGELFF.

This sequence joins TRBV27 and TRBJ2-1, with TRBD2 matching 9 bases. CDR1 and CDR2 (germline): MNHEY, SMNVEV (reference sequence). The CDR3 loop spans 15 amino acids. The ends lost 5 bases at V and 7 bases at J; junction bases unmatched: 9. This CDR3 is CASSNGGLAWNEQFF. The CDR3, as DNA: TGTGCCAGCAGTAACGGTGGACTAGCGTGGAATGAGCAGTTCTTC.

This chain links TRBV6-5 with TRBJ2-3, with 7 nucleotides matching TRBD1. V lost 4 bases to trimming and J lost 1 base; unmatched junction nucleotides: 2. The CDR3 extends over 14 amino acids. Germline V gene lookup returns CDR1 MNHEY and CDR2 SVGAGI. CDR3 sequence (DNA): TGTGCCAGCAGTTGGGGACAGCGCACAGATACGCAGTATTTT. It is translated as CASSWGQRTDTQYF.

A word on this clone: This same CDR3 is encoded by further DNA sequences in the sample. CDR3 DNA: TGCGCCAGCAGCCTGGGACATTTAAACACCGGGGAGCTGTTTTTT. Its translation is CASSLGHLNTGELFF. The V call is TRBV4-1, the J call TRBJ2-2; tentative D call: TRBD1 (6 bases). The germline V and J ends were trimmed by 4 bases and 2 bases, with 11 bases remaining between them. Per germline, CDR1 MGHRA and CDR2 YSYEKL. CDR3 size: 15 residues.